These 3 T cell receptor beta chains were sequenced from one sample in a study of T cell changes during pregnancy in multiple sclerosis. Using immunoSEQ multiplex PCR, the repertoire was profiled, and TCRdb retains in-frame clones only, with some absent. Of some 40,000 clones in the sample, 80% to 90% are singletons; the top ten hold approximately 0.6%. The source material was CD4+ T cells from peripheral blood mononuclear cells, sampled before pregnancy. These TCRs come from a female donor with multiple sclerosis, enrolled in a pregnancy study.

This chain links TRBV4-3 with TRBJ1-3, with 9 bases matching TRBD1. Germline values: CDR1 LGHNA, CDR2 YSLEER. V lost 4 bases to trimming and J lost 0 bases; unmatched junction nucleotides: 4. The CDR3 totals 16 residues. The chain's CDR3 is CASSRGQGLSGNTIYF. Written as DNA, the CDR3 is TGCGCCAGCAGCCGGGGACAGGGCCTCTCTGGAAACACCATATATTTT.

V and J are TRBV29-1 and TRBJ2-3; TRBD1 agrees at 9 bases. This CDR3 comprises 15 residues. CDR1 is SQVTM and CDR2 is ANQGSEA in the germline V gene. V lost 3 bases and J lost 4; bases outside the gene matches: 8. In nucleotides, the CDR3 is TGCAGCGTTGAGAGCTGGACAGGGGAGCCAGATACGCAGTATTTT. Residues: CSVESWTGEPDTQYF.

Points on this clone: The sample contains more than one DNA sequence encoding this CDR3. This sequence joins TRBV7-3 and TRBJ2-3; tentative D call: TRBD2 (5 bases). Trimming took off 2 bases at V and 1 base at J, with 7 bases between the two ends. This CDR3 has 14 amino acids. Looked up from germline, CDR1 is SGHTA and CDR2 is FQGTGA. The CDR3 here is CASSLAGGTDTQYF. CDR3 sequence (DNA): TGTGCCAGCAGCTTAGCCGGGGGCACAGATACGCAGTATTTT. The whole variable domain, filled in from reference TRBV7-3 and TRBJ2-3, reads GAGVSQTPSNKVTEKGKYVELRCDPISGHTALYWYRQSLGQGPEFLIYFQGTGAADDSGLPNDRFFAVRPEGSVSTLKIQRTERGDSAVYLCASSLAGGTDTQYFGPGTRLTVL.